This TCR beta chain was profiled in a study of T cells in Graves' hyperthyroidism and ophthalmopathy. Overall study findings and caveats: Among clonotypes expanded in thyroid above 0.001, most were also found in blood.

The V gene end was trimmed by 5 bases and the J gene end by 2 bases; junction bases not matched to a gene: 9. The germline V gene has CDR1 MNHEY and CDR2 SMNVEV (reference sequence). The CDR3 is 16 amino acids. The definition of stable Graves' hyperthyroidism was no ophthalmopathy progression within 18 months. RNA transcripts provided the source from which TCR beta CDR3 regions were amplified. A set of HTBI primers served as the primers for a first-round RT-PCR of the TCR CDR3. Via MiXCR, TCRdb re-called the multiplex PCR reads, giving one row per CDR3 protein. The table includes roughly 630,000 distinct CDR3 sequences, around a sixth detected once. This clonotype was seen repeatedly, ten times or more. Antigen specificity is unknown.

The sample taken for sequencing was blood. This TCR was sampled from a woman in her 30s with Graves' hyperthyroidism. J is TRBJ2-3 and V is TRBV27, with TRBD2 matching over 8 bases. The CDR3 DNA reads TGTGCCAGCAGTCCTTTGCTAGCGGGCTTCACAGATACGCAGTATTTT. Protein sequence: CASSPLLAGFTDTQYF.